This T cell receptor (beta chain) was captured in a study of T cell clusters in autoimmune cytopenias. TRB was amplified from approximately 230 ng of peripheral blood genomic DNA per sample. One tube held mixed TRB-A and TRB-B primer pools for touch-down PCR. One entry per CDR3 protein, without DNA, is what TCRdb gives after re-calling the multiplex PCR reads. This listing includes around 8,000 distinct CDR3 sequences. The material sequenced was peripheral blood. The origin of this receptor is a human donor with an autoimmune cytopenia or autoimmune hepatitis (not recorded which).

CDR3 protein: CASSWSVSGADTQYF. This chain uses TRBV6-2 or TRBV6-3 with TRBJ2-3. This CDR3 is built from 15 residues. Germline CDR1 is MNHEY and CDR2 is SVGEGT.